This entry lists 30 T cell receptor beta chains sequenced from one sample in a study of T cell repertoires in cytomegalovirus infection. These receptors' targets are unknown. MiXCR was run by TCRdb on the reads, yielding one entry per CDR3 protein. The sample holds 640,000 or so distinct CDR3 sequences; around 35% are singletons and the top ten take around a sixth. The sequences come from cultured PBMCs, collected from culture after CMV antigen stimulation. The receptors originated from a human donor in good health (CMV status not recorded). Some clones in this sample may be carry-over from other donors' samples.

The rearrangement links TRBV30 to TRBJ2-2, with TRBD1 identical over 8 bases. Germline-derived CDR1 and CDR2 are GTSNPN and SVGIG (reference sequence). J was trimmed by 7 bases and V by 4 bases; bases with no gene match: 5. The CDR3 is made up of 13 amino acids. CDR3 in amino acids: CAWTRQGFGELFF. The CDR3 DNA reads as TGTGCCTGGACTCGACAGGGGTTCGGGGAGCTGTTTTTT.

This clonotype showed up many times. This chain links TRBV7-6 with TRBJ2-2, with D uncertain. Germline V CDR1 and CDR2: SGHVS, FNYEAQ. This CDR3 spans 11 amino acids. V gave up 7 bases and J gave up 5 bases, with 5 bases separating them. This chain's CDR3 is CASTLTGELFF. CDR3 sequence (DNA): TGTGCCAGCACCCTGACCGGGGAGCTGTTTTTT.

This chain uses TRBV27 with TRBJ2-3; no clear D. Per germline, CDR1 MNHEY and CDR2 SMNVEV (reference sequence). V was shortened by 8 bases and J by 2 bases, with 14 bases between the two germline ends. The CDR3 is made up of 14 amino acids. The CDR3 DNA reads TGTGCCAGCTCCAGTTTTGACTTCACAGATACGCAGTATTTT. As protein: CASSSFDFTDTQYF.

In its sample, this clonotype was seen a few times. An end of the junction does not agree with germline; a read error may underlie this. The chain uses TRBV4-1 and TRBJ1-2; D is uncertain. The CDR3 length is 15 residues. Germline CDR1 MGHRA, CDR2 YSYEKL. The CDR3 region has the DNA TGTGCCAGCAGCCAAGATCGTCTGGTGTACTATGGCTACACCTTC. It is translated as CASSQDRLVYYGYTF.

V gene TRBV20-1 combines with J gene TRBJ2-1; 10 bases align to TRBD2. Germline V gene sequence: CDR1 DFQATT, CDR2 SNEGSKA (reference sequence). The V segment lost 5 bases and the J segment 4 bases; nucleotides outside the gene matches: 8. This CDR3 comprises 15 residues. The CDR3 loop reads CSAGRLAGGYNEQFF. The CDR3 DNA reads as TGCAGTGCTGGACGACTAGCGGGCGGATACAATGAGCAGTTCTTC.

The V gene is TRBV7-2, the J gene TRBJ2-1; D might be TRBD1 (6 bases). This CDR3 is built from 15 residues. Trimming removed 5 bases at V and 4 bases at J, with 15 bases between. CDR1 SGHTA and CDR2 FQGNSA come from the germline V gene. The CDR3 is CASSPQGLVYNEQFF. The CDR3 DNA follows: TGTGCCAGCAGCCCCCAGGGGCTGGTTTACAATGAGCAGTTCTTC.

The table lists this clonotype with many counts. The genes are TRBV6-2 or TRBV6-3 and TRBJ2-1; no definite D call. Germline CDR1 and CDR2: MNHEY and SVGEGT. This CDR3 spans 11 amino acids. V was shortened by 1 base and J by 7 bases, with 2 bases between the two germline ends. CDR3 coding DNA: TGTGCCAGCAGTTACTTGAATGAGCAGTTCTTC. Translation: CASSYLNEQFF.

This clonotype came up a few times. Here the CDR3 reads CSASRTSGVQETQYF. CDR3 bases: TGCAGTGCTAGTAGGACTAGCGGGGTCCAAGAGACCCAGTACTTC. The chain couples TRBV20-1 to TRBJ2-5; the match to TRBD2 covers 12 bases. The V gene end was trimmed by 3 bases and the J gene end by 1 base; junction bases not matched to a gene: 3. Germline assignment: CDR1 DFQATT and CDR2 SNEGSKA (reference sequence). The CDR3 contains 15 residues.

This clonotype was seen once. This CDR3 is CASSFQGADTIYF. In DNA, the CDR3 is TGTGCCAGCAGCTTTCAGGGGGCGGACACCATATATTTT. The chain links TRBV27 to TRBJ1-3; 8 bases are shared with TRBD1. This CDR3 is built from 13 residues. The ends lost 6 bases at V and 8 bases at J; junction bases unmatched: 6. Germline CDR1 is MNHEY and CDR2 is SMNVEV (reference sequence).

The chain combines TRBV19 with TRBJ1-1; TRBD1 agrees at 7 bases. CDR3 length: 15 residues. The V gene's germline CDR1 is LNHDA and CDR2 SQIVND (reference sequence). V lost 5 bases and J lost 1; bases outside the gene matches: 7. CDR3 DNA: TGTGCCAGTAGTGTGACAGGGTCGGGGAACACTGAAGCTTTCTTT. Translated: CASSVTGSGNTEAFF.

This clonotype was detected a few times. V usage is TRBV7-2 and J usage is TRBJ1-1; TRBD1 is a possible D gene (6 bases). Germline CDR1 is SGHTA and CDR2 is FQGNSA. The CDR3 extends over 13 amino acids. Trimming took 5 bases from V and 9 from J, leaving 16 bases between them. This CDR3 is CASSLGQITQAFF. DNA for the CDR3: TGTGCCAGCAGCCTCGGACAGATAACTCAAGCTTTCTTT.

In this sample, this clonotype turned up a few times. The rearrangement uses TRBV6-8 and TRBJ2-3; tentatively, D is TRBD2 (5 bases). This CDR3 has 16 residues. Germline V gene data show CDR1 as MNHGY and CDR2 as SAAAGT. V was trimmed by 6 bases and J by 3 bases, leaving 19 bases between them. Written as DNA, the CDR3 is TGTGCCAGCAGGCCTCTGTTAGCGCGCTTAACAGATACGCAGTATTTT. The encoded protein is CASRPLLARLTDTQYF.

The chain carries TRBV12-3 or TRBV12-4 and TRBJ1-5, with TRBD1 matching over 9 bases. The CDR3 is 18 residues long. Trimming took 5 bases from V and 0 from J; bases not matched to a gene: 11. CDR3 nucleotides: TGTGCCAGCAGTCCCCCCCCCCGGGACAGGGATAGCAATCAGCCCCAGCATTTT. This codes for CASSPPPRDRDSNQPQHF.

The chain has TRBV29-1 and TRBJ1-1; D is unclear. The germline V gene encodes CDR1 SQVTM and CDR2 ANQGSEA. The CDR3 contains 12 residues. Deletions cut 8 bases from V and 0 bases from J, with 10 bases between. CDR3 in amino acids: CSTRRMNTEAFF. CDR3 nucleotide sequence: TGCAGCACCCGACGGATGAACACTGAAGCTTTCTTT.

This clonotype was recorded many times. J is TRBJ1-2 and V is TRBV28; D ambiguous. The CDR3 sequence is 11 residues long. Looked up from germline, CDR1 is MDHEN and CDR2 is SYDVKM. V was trimmed by 5 bases and J by 11 bases, leaving 12 bases between them. The CDR3 sequence: CASSKTSLYTF. The CDR3 DNA is TGTGCCAGCAGTAAGACCAGTTTATACACCTTC.

At least ten counts were recorded for this clonotype. The V and J genes are TRBV7-2 and TRBJ1-6; 12 bases line up with TRBD1. V trimming: 0 bases; J trimming: 10 bases; junction bases outside the gene matches: 1. This CDR3 region has 15 residues. The germline CDR1 and CDR2 sequences are SGHTA and FQGNSA. The CDR3 spells CASSLAGTGGSPLHF. The CDR3 DNA sequence: TGTGCCAGCAGCTTAGCGGGGACAGGGGGCTCACCCCTCCACTTT.

Notes on this clonotype: The junction and the germline gene differ at one end; a read error may be behind it. This chain links TRBV28 with TRBJ1-2; a possible D gene is TRBD1 (5 bases). CDR3 size: 15 residues. CDR1 is MDHEN and CDR2 is SYDVKM in the germline V gene. Here the CDR3 DNA reads TGTGCCACCAGTAACTCGGATCAGGGTCTTAAGGGCTACACCTTC. Residues: CATSNSDQGLKGYTF.

The rearrangement links TRBV6-1 to TRBJ1-1; D is unclear. The germline V and J ends were trimmed by 5 bases and 10 bases, with 17 bases remaining between them. This CDR3 has 13 residues. Germline assignment: CDR1 MNHNS and CDR2 SASEGT. The CDR3 nucleotides read TGTGCCAGCAGTAAGCGAGGCGCAATCGGAGCTTTCTTT. Its protein product is CASSKRGAIGAFF.

This chain links TRBV2 with TRBJ2-5, with D perhaps given as TRBD1 or TRBD2 (6 bases each). The CDR3 has 13 amino acids. The V gene lost 7 bases and the J gene lost 2 bases, with 11 bases spanning the gap. The germline CDR1 and CDR2 sequences are SNHLY and FYNNEI. CDR3 sequence (DNA): TGTGCCAGCAACCGGGGGCCACAAGAGACCCAGTACTTC. Translating gives CASNRGPQETQYF.

The chain links TRBV7-2 to TRBJ2-7; TRBD1 matches at 9 bases. Per the germline V gene, CDR1 is SGHTA and CDR2 is FQGNSA. Trimming took 3 bases from V and 3 from J; bases not matched to a gene: 6. CDR3 length: 15 amino acids. The CDR3: CASSFRTGADYEQYF. The DNA for the CDR3 is TGTGCCAGCAGCTTCCGGACAGGGGCCGACTACGAGCAGTACTTC. The full variable domain, in which reference TRBV7-2 and TRBJ2-7 provide the parts outside the CDR3, is GAGVSQSPSNKVTEKGKDVELRCDPISGHTALYWYRQSLGQGLEFLIYFQGNSAPDKSGLPSDRFSAERTGGSVSTLTIQRTQQEDSAVYLCASSFRTGADYEQYFGPGTRLTVT.

V is TRBV9 and J is TRBJ2-7, with 7 bases that match TRBD1. This CDR3 spans 14 amino acids. CDR1 and CDR2 (germline): SGDLS, YYNGEE. Losses at the gene ends were 4 bases for V and 3 bases for J; bases not matched to a gene: 7. CDR3 in DNA: TGTGCCAGCAGCCCCGCAGGGGGATTCTACGAGCAGTACTTC. The encoded protein is CASSPAGGFYEQYF.

The rearrangement links TRBV6-5 to TRBJ1-2, with a weak D call TRBD1 (6 bases). CDR3 length: 14 residues. Per the germline V gene, CDR1 is MNHEY and CDR2 is SVGAGI. The V and J ends lost 0 bases and 5 bases respectively, with 10 bases between them. The CDR3 here is CASSYSMRGYGYTF. The CDR3 bases are TGTGCCAGCAGTTACTCGATGAGGGGGTATGGCTACACCTTC.

The sample holds a few counts of this clonotype. The V and J genes are TRBV7-8 and TRBJ2-3; 8 nucleotides match TRBD2. The CDR3 is 15 residues long. V lost 7 bases to trimming and J lost 5 bases; unmatched junction nucleotides: 11. CDR1 SGHVS and CDR2 FQNEAQ come from the germline V gene. CDR3 in amino acids: CASKPRGGNEDTQYF. Here the CDR3 DNA reads TGTGCCAGCAAACCCCGGGGGGGCAATGAAGATACGCAGTATTTT.

The chain carries TRBV28 and TRBJ1-4; a weak D match, TRBD1 (6 bases). Germline V gene data show CDR1 as MDHEN and CDR2 as SYDVKM. The CDR3 is 16 residues long. The V end was cut by 6 bases, the J end by 0 bases, with 14 bases between. CDR3 sequence reads: CASRYTGRTTNEKLFF. The DNA for the CDR3 is TGTGCCAGCAGATATACAGGGCGCACAACTAATGAAAAACTGTTTTTT.

This clonotype was detected a few times. The chain has TRBV7-6 and TRBJ1-3; no reliable D call. V lost 5 bases, J lost 2 bases, and 7 bases lay in between. Germline-derived CDR1 and CDR2 are SGHVS and FNYEAQ. The CDR3 totals 13 residues. The CDR3 DNA reads as TGTGCCAGCAGCCGCCGGGCTGGAAACACCATATATTTT. Amino acid sequence: CASSRRAGNTIYF.

This clonotype was counted between two and nine times. The V call is TRBV7-6, the J call TRBJ1-5, with 7 bases lining up with TRBD1. The V gene end was trimmed by 5 bases and the J gene end by 4 bases; junction bases not matched to a gene: 8. Germline CDR1 and CDR2: SGHVS and FNYEAQ. The CDR3 totals 15 residues. The CDR3 reads CASSRYRGRNQPQHF. DNA for the CDR3: TGTGCCAGCAGCAGGTACAGGGGAAGGAATCAGCCCCAGCATTTT.

The V gene is TRBV4-3, the J gene TRBJ1-2, with 7 bases identical to TRBD1. Looked up from germline, CDR1 is LGHNA and CDR2 is YSLEER. CDR3 length equals 16 residues. V trimming: 0 bases; J trimming: 4 bases; junction bases outside the gene matches: 8. The CDR3 spells CASSQDSLTGRYGYTF. The CDR3 DNA sequence: TGCGCCAGCAGCCAAGATTCCCTGACAGGGCGCTATGGCTACACCTTC.

This chain joins TRBV12-3 or TRBV12-4 and TRBJ2-5; 12 nucleotides line up with TRBD2. With 3 bases clipped from V and 7 bases from J, the junction kept 15 bases outside the gene matches. This CDR3 has 18 residues. CDR3 residues: CASSLHELAGGPMGTQYF. The CDR3 coding sequence is TGTGCCAGCAGTTTGCACGAGCTAGCGGGAGGGCCAATGGGGACCCAGTACTTC.

The rearrangement uses TRBV14 and TRBJ2-3; 13 nucleotides align to TRBD2. There are 18 residues in the CDR3. V dropped 4 bases and J dropped 5; count of bases not matched to a gene: 12. Germline V gene data show CDR1 as SGHDN and CDR2 as FVKESK. This CDR3 is CASSPIIGLAGVRDTQYF. CDR3 DNA sequence: TGTGCCAGCAGCCCAATTATCGGACTAGCGGGAGTTAGAGATACGCAGTATTTT.

The genes are TRBV6-1 and TRBJ2-1; no definite D call. This CDR3 has 13 amino acids. Germline loops: CDR1 MNHNS, CDR2 SASEGT. Trimming pared 1 base from V and 9 bases from J, leaving 10 bases between. The CDR3 sequence: CASSEVSLPEQFF. In DNA form, the CDR3 reads TGTGCCAGCAGTGAAGTTAGCTTGCCTGAGCAGTTCTTC.